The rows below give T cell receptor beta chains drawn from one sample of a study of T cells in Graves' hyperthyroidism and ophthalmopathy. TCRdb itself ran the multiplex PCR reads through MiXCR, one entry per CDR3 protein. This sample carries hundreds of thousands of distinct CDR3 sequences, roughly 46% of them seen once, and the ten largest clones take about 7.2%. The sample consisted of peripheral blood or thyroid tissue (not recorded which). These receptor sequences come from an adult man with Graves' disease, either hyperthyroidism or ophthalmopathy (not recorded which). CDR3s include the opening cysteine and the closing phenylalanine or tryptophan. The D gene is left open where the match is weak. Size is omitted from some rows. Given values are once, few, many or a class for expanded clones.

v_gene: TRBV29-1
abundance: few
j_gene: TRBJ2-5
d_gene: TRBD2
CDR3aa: CSVAGGRETQYF
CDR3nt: TGCAGCGTTGCGGGGGGGAGAGAGACCCAGTACTTC

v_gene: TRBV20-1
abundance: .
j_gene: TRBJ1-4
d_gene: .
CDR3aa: CSALWGEKLFF
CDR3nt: TGCAGTGCCCTATGGGGCGAAAAACTGTTTTTT

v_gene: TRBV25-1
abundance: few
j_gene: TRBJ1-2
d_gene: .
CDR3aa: CASGSPLGLKLYGYTF
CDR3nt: TGTGCCAGCGGATCACCCCTCGGACTGAAACTTTATGGCTACACCTTC

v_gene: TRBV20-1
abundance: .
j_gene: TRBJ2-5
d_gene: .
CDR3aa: CSATTGVETQYF
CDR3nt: TGCAGTGCTACGACCGGGGTGGAGACCCAGTACTTC

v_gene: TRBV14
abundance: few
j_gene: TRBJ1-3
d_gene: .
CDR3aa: CASRPYGAGNTIYF
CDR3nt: TGTGCCAGCAGACCCTACGGGGCTGGAAACACCATATATTTT

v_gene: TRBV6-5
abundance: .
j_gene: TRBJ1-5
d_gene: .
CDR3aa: CASSHEGYNQPQHF
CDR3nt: TGTGCCAGCAGCCACGAGGGTTACAATCAGCCCCAGCATTTT

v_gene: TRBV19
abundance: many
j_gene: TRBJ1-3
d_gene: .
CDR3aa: CASSIDSGNTIYF
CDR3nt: TGTGCCAGTAGTATCGACTCTGGAAACACCATATATTTT

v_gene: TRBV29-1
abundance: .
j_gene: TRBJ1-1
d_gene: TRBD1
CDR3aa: CSVVRDRGRNTEAFF
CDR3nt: TGCAGCGTTGTCCGGGACAGGGGAAGGAACACTGAAGCTTTCTTT

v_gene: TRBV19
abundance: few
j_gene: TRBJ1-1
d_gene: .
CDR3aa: CASSIAVRGTEAFF
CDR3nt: TGTGCCAGTAGTATAGCCGTCAGAGGGACTGAAGCTTTCTTT

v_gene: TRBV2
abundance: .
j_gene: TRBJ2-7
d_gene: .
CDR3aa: CASSEGGPSYEQYF
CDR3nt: TGTGCCAGCAGTGAGGGGGGACCCTCCTACGAGCAGTACTTC

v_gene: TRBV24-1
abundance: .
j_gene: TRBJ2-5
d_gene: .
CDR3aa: CATSVPGLLVGETQYF
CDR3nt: TGTGCCACCAGTGTGCCGGGACTCCTGGTAGGAGAGACCCAGTACTTC

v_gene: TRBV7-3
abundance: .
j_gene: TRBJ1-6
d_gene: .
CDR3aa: CASRERDISYNSPLHF
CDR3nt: TGTGCCAGCAGAGAACGGGACATCTCCTATAATTCACCCCTCCACTTT

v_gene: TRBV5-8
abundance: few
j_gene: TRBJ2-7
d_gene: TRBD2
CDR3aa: CASSPSGTTSYEQYF
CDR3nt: TGTGCCAGCAGCCCGAGCGGGACTACCTCCTACGAGCAGTACTTC

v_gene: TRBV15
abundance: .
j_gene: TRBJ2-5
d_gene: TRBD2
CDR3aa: CATSVLAGGLETQYF
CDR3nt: TGTGCCACCAGTGTTCTAGCGGGAGGGCTTGAGACCCAGTACTTC

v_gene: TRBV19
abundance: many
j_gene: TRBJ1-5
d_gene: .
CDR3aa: CASSIRGSNQPQHF
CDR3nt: TGTGCCAGTAGTATCCGGGGTAGCAATCAGCCCCAGCATTTT

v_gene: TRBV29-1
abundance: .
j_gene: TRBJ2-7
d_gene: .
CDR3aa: CSVELLSDRLGEQYF
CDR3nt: TGCAGCGTTGAGCTGTTATCCGACCGCTTAGGGGAGCAGTACTTC

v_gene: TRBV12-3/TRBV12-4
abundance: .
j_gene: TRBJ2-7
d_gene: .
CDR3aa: CASSSPRDGYEQYF
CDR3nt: TGTGCCAGCAGTTCTCCAAGGGACGGCTACGAGCAGTACTTC

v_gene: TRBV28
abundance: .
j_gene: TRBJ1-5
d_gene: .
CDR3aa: CASRISSNQPQHF
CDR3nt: TGTGCCAGCCGTATATCTAGCAATCAGCCCCAGCATTTT

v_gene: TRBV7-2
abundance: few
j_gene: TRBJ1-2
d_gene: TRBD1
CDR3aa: CASSLYGQGEWNGYTF
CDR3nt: TGTGCCAGCAGCTTATATGGGCAGGGGGAATGGAATGGCTACACCTTC

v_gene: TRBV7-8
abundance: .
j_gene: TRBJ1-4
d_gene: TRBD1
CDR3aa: CASSPGQGAGGEKLFF
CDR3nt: TGTGCCAGCAGCCCCGGACAGGGGGCAGGGGGTGAAAAACTGTTTTTT

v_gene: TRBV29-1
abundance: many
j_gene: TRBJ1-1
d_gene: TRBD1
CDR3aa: CSVNRDRAQEAFF
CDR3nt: TGCAGCGTGAACCGGGACAGGGCCCAGGAAGCTTTCTTT

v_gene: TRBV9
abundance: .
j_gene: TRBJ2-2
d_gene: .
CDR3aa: CASSVGQNTGELFF
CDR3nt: TGTGCCAGCAGCGTAGGCCAGAACACCGGGGAGCTGTTTTTT

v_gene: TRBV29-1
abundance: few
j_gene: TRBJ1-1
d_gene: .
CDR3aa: CSVAGENTEAFF
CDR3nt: TGCAGTGTTGCAGGGGAGAACACTGAAGCTTTCTTT

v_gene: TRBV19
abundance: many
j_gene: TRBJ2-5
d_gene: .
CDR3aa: CASSLGQGIETQYF
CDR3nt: TGTGCCAGTAGTCTTGGGCAGGGAATCGAGACCCAGTACTTC

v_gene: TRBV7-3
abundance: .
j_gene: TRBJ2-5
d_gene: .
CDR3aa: CASNPIVPGTQYF
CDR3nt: TGCGCCAGCAACCCCATTGTTCCAGGGACCCAGTACTTC

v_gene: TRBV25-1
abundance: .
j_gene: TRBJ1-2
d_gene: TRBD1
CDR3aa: CASSARVTGTGYGYTF
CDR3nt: TGTGCCAGCAGTGCTAGAGTAACCGGGACAGGCTATGGCTACACCTTC

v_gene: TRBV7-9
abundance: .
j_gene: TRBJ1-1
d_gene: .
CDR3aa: CASSYSPLNTEAFF
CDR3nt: TGTGCCAGCAGTTACTCCCCTTTGAACACTGAAGCTTTCTTT

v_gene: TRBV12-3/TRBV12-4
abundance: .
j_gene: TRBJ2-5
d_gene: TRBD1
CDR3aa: CASSGGQGKETQYF
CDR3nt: TGTGCCAGCAGTGGGGGACAGGGCAAGGAGACCCAGTACTTC

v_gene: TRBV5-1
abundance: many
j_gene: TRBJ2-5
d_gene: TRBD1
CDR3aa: CASSSGQGGETQYF
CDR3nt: TGTGCCAGCAGCTCGGGACAGGGTGGCGAGACCCAGTACTTC

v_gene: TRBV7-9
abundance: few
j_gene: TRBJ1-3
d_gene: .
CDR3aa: CASSHTRLGGNTIYF
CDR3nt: TGTGCCAGCAGCCATACCCGTTTGGGTGGAAACACCATATATTTT

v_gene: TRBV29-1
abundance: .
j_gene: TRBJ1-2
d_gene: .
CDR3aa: CSEDSNYGYTF
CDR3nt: TGCAGCGAGGACAGCAACTATGGCTACACCTTC

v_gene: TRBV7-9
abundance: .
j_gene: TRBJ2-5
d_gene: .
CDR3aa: CASSLPWTQKETQYF
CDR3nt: TGTGCCAGCAGCTTACCCTGGACACAAAAAGAGACCCAGTACTTC

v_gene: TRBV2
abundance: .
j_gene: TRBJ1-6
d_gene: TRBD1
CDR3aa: CASSPRTGGADSPLHF
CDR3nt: TGTGCCAGCAGTCCCCGGACAGGGGGCGCGGATTCACCCCTCCACTTT

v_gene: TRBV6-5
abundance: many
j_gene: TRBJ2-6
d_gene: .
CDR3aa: CASSRSGLSGANVLTF
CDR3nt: TGTGCCAGCAGTCGTTCGGGACTGTCCGGGGCCAACGTCCTGACTTTC

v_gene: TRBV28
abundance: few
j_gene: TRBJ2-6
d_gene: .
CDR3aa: CASSADSSGANVLTF
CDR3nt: TGTGCCAGCAGTGCTGACAGCTCTGGGGCCAACGTCCTGACTTTC

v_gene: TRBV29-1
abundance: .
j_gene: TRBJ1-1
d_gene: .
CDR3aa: CSVPSGGLVETFF
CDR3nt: TGTAGCGTGCCCTCCGGGGGGCTGGTTGAAACTTTCTTT

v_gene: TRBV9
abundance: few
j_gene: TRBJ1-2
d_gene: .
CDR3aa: CASSQGAGVGHGYTF
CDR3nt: TGTGCCAGCAGCCAAGGTGCGGGGGTGGGCCATGGCTACACCTTC

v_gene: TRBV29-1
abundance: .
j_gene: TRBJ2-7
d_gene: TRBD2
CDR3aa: CSVAGGTYEQYF
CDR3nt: TGCAGCGTCGCGGGAGGGACCTACGAGCAGTACTTC

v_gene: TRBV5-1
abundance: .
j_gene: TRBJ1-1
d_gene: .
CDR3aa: CASSLVSGGEAFF
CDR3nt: TGCGCCAGCAGCTTGGTCTCAGGCGGTGAAGCTTTCTTT

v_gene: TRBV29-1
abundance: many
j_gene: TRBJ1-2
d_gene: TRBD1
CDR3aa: CSVRIQGAANYGYTF
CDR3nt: TGCAGCGTGAGAATACAGGGGGCCGCTAACTATGGCTACACCTTC

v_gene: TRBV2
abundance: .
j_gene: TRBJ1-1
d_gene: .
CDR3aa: CASSDRLNTEAFF
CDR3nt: TGTGCCAGCAGTGACCGACTAAACACTGAAGCTTTCTTT

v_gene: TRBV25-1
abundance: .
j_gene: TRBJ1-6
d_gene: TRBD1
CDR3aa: CASRASTGGTANSPLHF
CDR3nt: TGTGCCAGCAGGGCCTCGACAGGGGGGACAGCCAATTCACCCCTCCACTTT

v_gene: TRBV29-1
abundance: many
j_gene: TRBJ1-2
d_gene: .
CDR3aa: CSVGLGGSGYGYTF
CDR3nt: TGCAGCGTTGGATTGGGGGGGTCCGGCTATGGCTACACCTTC

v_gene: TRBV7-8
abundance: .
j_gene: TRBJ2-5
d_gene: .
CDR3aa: CASSFAVSETQYF
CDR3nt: TGTGCCAGCAGCTTTGCAGTTTCAGAGACCCAGTACTTC

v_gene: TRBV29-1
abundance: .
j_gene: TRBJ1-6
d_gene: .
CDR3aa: CSLAARSPLHF
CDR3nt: TGCAGCTTAGCCGCCCGATCACCCCTCCACTTT

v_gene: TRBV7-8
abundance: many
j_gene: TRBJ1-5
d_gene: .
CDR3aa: CASSLVGAGGNSNQPQHF
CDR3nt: TGTGCCAGCAGCTTAGTGGGGGCGGGGGGCAATAGCAATCAGCCCCAGCATTTT

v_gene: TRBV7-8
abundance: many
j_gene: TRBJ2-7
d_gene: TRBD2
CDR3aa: CASSPSGSNHEQYF
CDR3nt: TGTGCCAGCAGCCCTAGCGGGAGCAACCACGAGCAGTACTTC

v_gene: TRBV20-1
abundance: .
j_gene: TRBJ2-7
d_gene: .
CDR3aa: CSARDWAGYEQYF
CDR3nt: TGCAGTGCTAGAGATTGGGCTGGATACGAGCAGTACTTC

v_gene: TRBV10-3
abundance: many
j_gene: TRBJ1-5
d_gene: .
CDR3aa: CAISEGSNQPQHF
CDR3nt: TGTGCCATCAGTGAAGGCAGCAATCAGCCCCAGCATTTT

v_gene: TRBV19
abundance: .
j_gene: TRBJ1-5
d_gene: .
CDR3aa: CASSIRQGTQPQHF
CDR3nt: TGTGCCAGTAGTATAAGGCAGGGGACTCAGCCCCAGCATTTT

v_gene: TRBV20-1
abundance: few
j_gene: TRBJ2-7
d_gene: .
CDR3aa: CSVLPDSSSYEQYF
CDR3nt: TGCAGTGTCTTACCGGACAGCAGCTCCTACGAGCAGTACTTC

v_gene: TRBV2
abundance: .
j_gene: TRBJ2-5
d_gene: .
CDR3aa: CASSFTGSETQYF
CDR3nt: TGTGCCAGCAGTTTCACAGGGAGCGAGACCCAGTACTTC

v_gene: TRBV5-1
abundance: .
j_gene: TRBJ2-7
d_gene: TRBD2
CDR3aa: CASSSKEAGVYEQYF
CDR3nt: TGTGCCAGCAGCTCGAAGGAAGCGGGAGTATACGAGCAGTACTTC

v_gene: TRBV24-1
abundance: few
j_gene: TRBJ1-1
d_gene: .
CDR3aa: CATSDTQGF
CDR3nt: TGTGCCACCAGTGATACCCAGGGATTT

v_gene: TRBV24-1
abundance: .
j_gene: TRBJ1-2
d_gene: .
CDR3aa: CATSYPNYGYTF
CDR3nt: TGTGCCACCAGCTACCCTAACTATGGCTACACCTTC

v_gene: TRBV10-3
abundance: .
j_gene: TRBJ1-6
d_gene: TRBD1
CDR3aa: CAISEYGTGIDSPLHF
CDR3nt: TGTGCCATCAGTGAGTACGGGACAGGGATCGATTCACCCCTCCACTTT

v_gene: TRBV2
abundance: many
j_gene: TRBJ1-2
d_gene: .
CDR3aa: CASRGRVYGYTF
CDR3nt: TGTGCCAGCAGAGGACGGGTTTATGGCTACACCTTC

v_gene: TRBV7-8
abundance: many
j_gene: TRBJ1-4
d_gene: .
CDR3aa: CASSFKDNEKLFF
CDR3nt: TGTGCCAGCAGCTTTAAAGATAATGAAAAACTGTTTTTT

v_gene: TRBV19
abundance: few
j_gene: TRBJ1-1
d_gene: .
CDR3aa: CASRSRTEDTEAFF
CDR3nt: TGTGCCAGCAGATCGCGGACCGAGGACACTGAAGCTTTCTTT